The sequence of this T cell receptor beta chain was determined in a study of Graves' ophthalmopathy and Graves' hyperthyroidism. RNA transcripts provided the template for amplifying TCR beta CDR3 regions. The first round was an RT-PCR with HTBI primers, and the second round was a multiplex PCR. From the multiplex PCR reads, TCRdb called clonotypes with MiXCR, one entry per CDR3 protein. The sample includes over 450,000 distinct CDR3 sequences, about an eighth of them seen just once. Findings of the study overall: Most expanded clonotypes from thyroid (those above 0.001 frequency) were also found in blood. Using a 13-signature model, the authors split ophthalmopathy from stable hyperthyroidism, with 85% to 90% sensitivity and approximately 81% specificity.

Trimming shortened V by 4 bases and J by 3 bases, and 12 bases separated the two germline ends. The length of the CDR3 is 13 residues. Germline V gene lookup returns CDR1 GTSNPN and CDR2 SVGIG (reference sequence). Of note for this clonotype: Its specificity is unknown.

The clonotype comes from a woman aged 25 to 39 with Graves' ophthalmopathy. The chain joins TRBV30 to TRBJ2-5, with D possibly matching TRBD1 (6 bases). Sequenced input: blood. CDR3 nucleotides: TGTGCCTGGACAGTAGGGGACAAAGAGACCCAGTACTTC. Amino acid sequence: CAWTVGDKETQYF.